These 25 T cell receptor beta chains were sequenced from one sample in a study of T cell responses to AZD1222 COVID-19 vaccine. Libraries were prepared by immunoSEQ multiplex PCR; TCRdb keeps only in-frame clonotypes and omits some of them. The sample has about 130,000 clones; 90% to 95% are singletons. Here the sequenced sample was peripheral blood, taken on day 0 of AZD1222 vaccination. The receptors originated from an adult in good health.

With respect to this clone: Other DNA variants within this sample encode the same CDR3. CDR3 loop: CASSLAGSNQPQHF. The DNA of the CDR3 is TGCGCCAGCAGCTTGGCGGGTAGCAATCAGCCCCAGCATTTT. The V call is TRBV5-1, the J call TRBJ1-5; D is undetermined. The CDR3 has 14 residues. Germline CDR1 and CDR2: SGHRS and YFSETQ. Trimming cost V 0 bases and J 0 bases, with 4 bases left between them.

This rearrangement joins TRBV10-3 to TRBJ1-5; D remains ambiguous. Germline V gives CDR1 ENHRY, CDR2 SYGVKD. CDR3 length: 14 amino acids. Trimming stripped 6 bases from V and 0 bases from J, with 9 bases between. The CDR3 coding sequence is TGTGCCATCAGCCCCCAAGATAGCAATCAGCCCCAGCATTTT. Its protein is CAISPQDSNQPQHF.

The chain carries TRBV28 and TRBJ2-1; maybe TRBD2 (5 bases). CDR1 and CDR2 (germline): MDHEN, SYDVKM. This CDR3 has 15 amino acids. V lost 6 bases and J lost 6, with 18 bases in between. Written as DNA, the CDR3 is TGTGCCAGCAGCCCACCGGGGTTAAGCCCCAATGAGCAGTTCTTC. Residues: CASSPPGLSPNEQFF.

This clone was picked up one time. V is TRBV18 and J is TRBJ1-1; D is perhaps TRBD1 (6 bases). Looked up from germline, CDR1 is KGHSH and CDR2 is LQKENI. CDR3 size: 15 residues. Trimming cost V 2 bases and J 1 base, with 11 bases left between them. CDR3 sequence (DNA): TGTGCCAGCTCACCATTTGGGACAAGGAACACTGAAGCTTTCTTT. Protein sequence: CASSPFGTRNTEAFF.

The gene calls are TRBV10-3 and TRBJ1-1, with D tentatively TRBD1 (5 bases). This CDR3 has 13 residues. Germline-derived CDR1 and CDR2 are ENHRY and SYGVKD. Trimming shortened V by 8 bases and J by 1 base, and 11 bases separated the two germline ends. The CDR3 DNA reads TGTGCCATCGGCCAACAGGAGAACACTGAAGCTTTCTTT. It is translated as CAIGQQENTEAFF.

On this clone itself: The same CDR3 also results from other DNA sequences found in this sample. The rearrangement uses TRBV7-6 and TRBJ2-7, with 11 bases lining up with TRBD1. Looked up from germline, CDR1 is SGHVS and CDR2 is FNYEAQ. J gave up 3 bases and V 6 bases, and 4 bases lay outside the gene matches. The CDR3 is 14 amino acids. CDR3 residues: CASSSGTGGYEQYF. The DNA of the CDR3 is TGTGCCAGCAGTTCCGGGACAGGGGGCTACGAGCAGTACTTC.

The gene calls are TRBV24-1 and TRBJ2-2; 9 bases are shared with TRBD1. The germline CDR1 and CDR2 sequences are KGHDR and SFDVKD. J gave up 6 bases and V 5 bases, and 6 bases lay outside the gene matches. This CDR3 spans 15 amino acids. CDR3 amino acids: CATSVDRGVSGELFF. CDR3 DNA: TGTGCCACCAGTGTGGACAGGGGAGTCTCCGGGGAGCTGTTTTTT.

The chain links TRBV7-9 to TRBJ2-5; the D gene is possibly TRBD2 (6 bases). This CDR3 region has 14 residues. Germline CDR1 and CDR2: SEHNR and FQNEAQ (reference sequence). With 9 bases removed from V and 4 bases from J, the gap between germline ends came to 18 bases. The CDR3 spells CASPRGNGGETQYF. In nucleotides, the CDR3 is TGTGCCAGTCCTCGGGGGAACGGCGGAGAGACCCAGTACTTC.

The gene calls are TRBV5-1 and TRBJ2-7, with D possibly being TRBD1 (6 bases). This CDR3 region has 14 residues. Per the germline V gene, CDR1 is SGHRS and CDR2 is YFSETQ. Trimming cost V 3 bases and J 4 bases, with 14 bases left between them. The CDR3 spells CASSSSGTRYEQYF. CDR3 nucleotide sequence: TGCGCCAGCAGCTCCTCCGGGACAAGGTACGAGCAGTACTTC.

The chain has TRBV5-6 and TRBJ1-5; TRBD1 matches at 7 bases. V was clipped by 4 bases and J by 5 bases; unmatched bases: 6. Per the germline V gene, CDR1 is SGHDT and CDR2 is YYEEEE. The CDR3 has 14 amino acids. The CDR3 DNA reads TGTGCCAGCAGCCTTAGGGGGCGATATCAGCCCCAGCATTTT. Translated, it gives CASSLRGRYQPQHF.

Worth noting for this clone: Since the CDR3 does not end with the conserved phenylalanine or tryptophan, this likely comes from a read error. It is unclear where the CDR3 begins or ends on the DNA, so no DNA is shown, and the CDR3 is as TCRdb lists it. The chain recombines TRBV12-3 or TRBV12-4 with TRBJ1-4; the tabulated D call, TRBD1, remains unverified against the DNA. The CDR3 totals 13 residues, both ends included. CDR3 in amino acids: CASSLMPGQGVVV.

The gene calls are TRBV7-2 and TRBJ2-7; D gene ambiguous. V was trimmed by 2 bases and J by 3 bases, leaving 14 bases between them. Per germline, CDR1 SGHTA and CDR2 FQGNSA. This CDR3 spans 15 amino acids. CDR3 DNA sequence: TGTGCCAGCAGCTTATATCTCTCGGAAATCTACGAGCAGTACTTC. Translation: CASSLYLSEIYEQYF.

This clone showed up just once. The V gene is TRBV12-3 or TRBV12-4, the J gene TRBJ2-1; 7 bases are shared with TRBD1. The CDR3 totals 13 residues. The V gene end was trimmed by 6 bases and the J gene end by 4 bases; junction bases not matched to a gene: 3. CDR3 nucleotides: TGTGCCAGCAGCCTACAGGGGTACAATGAGCAGTTCTTC. Translated: CASSLQGYNEQFF.

CDR3 in DNA: TGTGCCATCAGTGGAAGACAGGGGTATGGCTACACCTTC. This codes for CAISGRQGYGYTF. The chain has TRBV10-3 and TRBJ1-2, with TRBD1 identical over 8 bases. V trimming: 4 bases; J trimming: 5 bases; junction bases outside the gene matches: 3. The length of the CDR3 is 13 residues. Germline V gene lookup returns CDR1 ENHRY and CDR2 SYGVKD.

V gene TRBV30 combines with J gene TRBJ1-3; no definite D call. This CDR3 region has 13 residues. Trimming stripped 4 bases from V and 0 bases from J, with 7 bases between. In germline, CDR1 is GTSNPN, CDR2 SVGIG (reference sequence). CDR3 residues: CAWTVHSGNTIYF. CDR3 DNA sequence: TGTGCCTGGACTGTCCACTCTGGAAACACCATATATTTT.

V and J are TRBV5-1 and TRBJ1-2; maybe TRBD1 (5 bases). This CDR3 comprises 15 residues. CDR1 and CDR2 from the germline V gene are SGHRS and YFSETQ. Deletions cut 0 bases from V and 4 bases from J, with 13 bases between. CDR3 DNA sequence: TGCGCCAGCAGCTTGGTTGGAGGGAGGGGCTATGGCTACACCTTC. Its translation: CASSLVGGRGYGYTF.

This clone was found once. The chain has TRBV13 and TRBJ1-2, with 7 bases identical to TRBD1. This CDR3 has 14 amino acids. The germline V gene encodes CDR1 PRHDT and CDR2 FYEKMQ (reference sequence). The J segment lost 5 bases and the V segment lost 5 bases, leaving 8 bases of the junction unmatched. The CDR3 loop is CASSQGQVEYGYTF. CDR3 DNA sequence: TGTGCCAGCAGCCAAGGACAGGTGGAATATGGCTACACCTTC.

The chain has TRBV19 and TRBJ2-5; unclear D gene. With 0 bases removed from V and 5 bases from J, the gap between germline ends came to 10 bases. The CDR3 contains 14 residues. Germline loops: CDR1 LNHDA, CDR2 SQIVND (reference sequence). CDR3 protein: CASSIETPAETQYF. CDR3 sequence (DNA): TGTGCCAGTAGTATAGAAACGCCCGCCGAGACCCAGTACTTC.

J is TRBJ1-2 and V is TRBV5-1; weak D call: TRBD1 (5 bases). The V gene lost 1 base and the J gene lost 3 bases, with 10 bases spanning the gap. The CDR3 has 14 amino acids. Germline CDR1 reads SGHRS; CDR2 reads YFSETQ. In DNA form, the CDR3 reads TGCGCCAGCAGCTTGTTCGGGGGGGACTATGGCTACACCTTC. This encodes CASSLFGGDYGYTF.

The genes are TRBV5-5 and TRBJ2-2; D not resolved. Trimming took 4 bases from V and 6 from J, leaving 16 bases between them. Germline V gene lookup returns CDR1 SGHKS and CDR2 YYEKEE (reference sequence). The CDR3 runs to 15 residues. The CDR3 loop is CASSPGPMWPGELFF. In DNA form, the CDR3 reads TGTGCCAGCAGCCCTGGCCCTATGTGGCCCGGGGAGCTGTTTTTT.

In DNA form, the CDR3 reads TGTGCCAGCAGTGGCCGGGACACCACTGTTGGCGAGCCCCAGCATTTT. It codes for CASSGRDTTVGEPQHF. The chain is built from TRBV6-1 and TRBJ1-5; D might be TRBD1 (6 bases). In germline, CDR1 is MNHNS, CDR2 SASEGT. Trimming left V 4 bases short and J 8 bases short, with 21 bases between. The CDR3 is 16 residues long.

CDR3 region: CASSEASGGDNEQFF. DNA for the CDR3: TGTGCCAGCAGTGAAGCTAGCGGGGGAGACAATGAGCAGTTCTTC. V is TRBV6-1 and J is TRBJ2-1; TRBD2 agrees at 9 bases. This CDR3 contains 15 residues. The trim removed 0 bases at V and 5 bases at J, leaving 2 bases unmatched. The germline V gene encodes CDR1 MNHNS and CDR2 SASEGT.

The V gene is TRBV18, the J gene TRBJ1-5; D uncertain. Trimming took off 5 bases at V and 2 bases at J, with 7 bases between the two ends. Germline V gives CDR1 KGHSH, CDR2 LQKENI. The CDR3 totals 13 residues. CDR3 DNA: TGTGCCAGCTCAGAGTTGGGCAATCAGCCCCAGCATTTT. As protein: CASSELGNQPQHF.

The chain's CDR3 is CASSLYGGTYEQYF. Written as DNA, the CDR3 is TGTGCCAGCAGCTTATACGGGGGAACCTACGAGCAGTACTTC. The rearrangement joins TRBV7-3 to TRBJ2-7; maybe TRBD2 (6 bases). CDR3 length: 14 residues. V was pared by 2 bases and J by 2 bases, with 10 bases between. The germline V gene has CDR1 SGHTA and CDR2 FQGTGA. The full variable domain, rest sourced from reference TRBV7-3 and TRBJ2-7, is GAGVSQTPSNKVTEKGKYVELRCDPISGHTALYWYRQSLGQGPEFLIYFQGTGAADDSGLPNDRFFAVRPEGSVSTLKIQRTERGDSAVYLCASSLYGGTYEQYFGPGTRLTVT.

V usage is TRBV7-2 and J usage is TRBJ1-6; D remains ambiguous. V lost 2 bases to trimming and J lost 8 bases, with 13 bases between them. Germline lookup yields CDR1 SGHTA and CDR2 FQGNSA. CDR3 length: 15 residues. The CDR3 protein is CASSLRMIIDSPLHF. The CDR3 nucleotides read TGTGCCAGCAGCTTAAGGATGATTATTGATTCACCCCTCCACTTT. Full variable domain (missing parts from reference TRBV7-2 and TRBJ1-6): GAGVSQSPSNKVTEKGKDVELRCDPISGHTALYWYRQSLGQGLEFLIYFQGNSAPDKSGLPSDRFSAERTGGSVSTLTIQRTQQEDSAVYLCASSLRMIIDSPLHFGNGTRLTVT.